This T cell receptor (beta chain) was retrieved from a study of control samples from healthy donors and cancer patients. Trimming cost V 5 bases and J 4 bases, with 17 bases left between them. Germline assignment: CDR1 SEHNR and CDR2 FQNEAQ (reference sequence). The CDR3 consists of 15 residues. The table came from immunoSEQ multiplex PCR; TCRdb's copy has only in-frame clones and leaves some out. The sample has roughly 130,000 clones, approximately 90% seen once. The chain employs TRBV7-9 and TRBJ1-2, with D tentatively TRBD1 (5 bases). Input material: blood. The origin of this receptor is a man aged 18 to 30 in good health. The CDR3 DNA reads as TGTGCCAGCAGCCCGACGTCGGGGGGAACCTATGGCTACACCTTC. It encodes CASSPTSGGTYGYTF.